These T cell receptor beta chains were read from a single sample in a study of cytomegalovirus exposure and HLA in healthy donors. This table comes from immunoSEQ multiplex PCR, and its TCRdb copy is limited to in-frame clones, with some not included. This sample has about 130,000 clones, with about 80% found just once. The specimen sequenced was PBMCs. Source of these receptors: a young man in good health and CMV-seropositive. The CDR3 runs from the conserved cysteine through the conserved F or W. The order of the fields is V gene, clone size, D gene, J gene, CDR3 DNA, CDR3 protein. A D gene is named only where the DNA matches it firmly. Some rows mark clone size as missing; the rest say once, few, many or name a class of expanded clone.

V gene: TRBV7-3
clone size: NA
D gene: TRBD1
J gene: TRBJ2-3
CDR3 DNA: TGTGCCAGCAGCCTTACAGGGGTGGTAACAGATACGCAGTATTTT
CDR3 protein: CASSLTGVVTDTQYF

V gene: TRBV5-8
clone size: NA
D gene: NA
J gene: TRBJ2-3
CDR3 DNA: TGTGCCAGCAGCTTGGGTTTTAGGGGACTCAGCACAGATACGCAGTATTTT
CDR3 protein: CASSLGFRGLSTDTQYF

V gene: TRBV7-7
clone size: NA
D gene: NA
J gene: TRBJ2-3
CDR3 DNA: TGTGCCAGCAGCTTAGGAGGCGGGACGACTAGCACAGATACGCAGTATTTT
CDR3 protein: CASSLGGGTTSTDTQYF

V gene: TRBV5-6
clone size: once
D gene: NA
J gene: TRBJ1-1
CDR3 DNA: TGTGCCAGCAGCTTGGGACCCAACAGTGGCACTGAAGCTTTCTTT
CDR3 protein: CASSLGPNSGTEAFF

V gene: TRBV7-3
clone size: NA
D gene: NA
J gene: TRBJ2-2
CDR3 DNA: TGTGCCAGCAGCTTAGGTTTGGGCATCCAAGGGGAGCTGTTTTTT
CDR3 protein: CASSLGLGIQGELFF

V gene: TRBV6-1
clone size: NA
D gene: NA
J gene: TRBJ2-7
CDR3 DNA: TGTGCCAGCAGTAGAACGGAGCCCACAGGGAGTCCCTTGTACTTC
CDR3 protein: CASSRTEPTGSPLYF

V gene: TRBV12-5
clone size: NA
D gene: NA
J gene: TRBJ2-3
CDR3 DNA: TGTGCTAGTGACGGGGACACAGATACGCAGTATTTT
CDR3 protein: CASDGDTDTQYF

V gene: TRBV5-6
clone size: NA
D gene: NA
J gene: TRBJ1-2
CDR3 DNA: TGTGCCAGCAGCTTGGACACAGGGTTTTATGGCTACACCTTC
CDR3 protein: CASSLDTGFYGYTF

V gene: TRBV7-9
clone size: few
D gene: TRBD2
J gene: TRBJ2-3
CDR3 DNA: TGTGCCAGCAGCCCCTCCGTTCGTTGGCGGGGGATGTATACGCAGTATTTT
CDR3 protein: CASSPSVRWRGMYTQYF

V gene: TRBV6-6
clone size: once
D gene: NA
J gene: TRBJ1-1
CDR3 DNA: TGTGCCAGCAGCCTAGACCCCGGCGGGACTGAAGCTTTCTTT
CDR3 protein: CASSLDPGGTEAFF

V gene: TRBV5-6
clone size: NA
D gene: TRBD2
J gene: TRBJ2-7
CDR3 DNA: TGTGCCAGCAGCTCCCTAGCGGGGGGCGTAAGAGAGCAGTACTTC
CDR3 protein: CASSSLAGGVREQYF

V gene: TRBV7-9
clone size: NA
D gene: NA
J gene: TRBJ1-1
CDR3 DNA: TGTTCCAGCACCCACTTGAACACTGAAGCTTTCTTT
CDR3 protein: CSSTHLNTEAFF

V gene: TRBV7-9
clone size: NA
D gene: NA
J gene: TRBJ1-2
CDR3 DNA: TGTGCCAGCAGCCCAAATGGCTACACCTTC
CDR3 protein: CASSPNGYTF

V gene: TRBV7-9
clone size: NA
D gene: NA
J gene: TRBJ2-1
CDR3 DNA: TGTGCCAGCAGCTTAGTCGGGAATGAGCAGTTCTTC
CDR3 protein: CASSLVGNEQFF

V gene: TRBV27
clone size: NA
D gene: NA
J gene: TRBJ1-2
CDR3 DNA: TGTGCCAGCAGTCCCAGCCCTCGACAGATCTATGGCTACACCTTC
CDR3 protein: CASSPSPRQIYGYTF

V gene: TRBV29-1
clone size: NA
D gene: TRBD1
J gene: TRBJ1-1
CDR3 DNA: TGCAGCGTTGAGGGCAGGGGGCGAACTGAAGCTTTCTTT
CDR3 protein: CSVEGRGRTEAFF

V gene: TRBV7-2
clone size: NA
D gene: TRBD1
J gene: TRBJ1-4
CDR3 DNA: TGTGCCAGCAGCTTAGGGGACAGCCAAAATGAAAAACTGTTTTTT
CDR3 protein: CASSLGDSQNEKLFF

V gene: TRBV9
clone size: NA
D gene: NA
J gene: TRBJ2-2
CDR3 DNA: TGTGCCAGCAGCGAGGGGGACGGATTGCACACCGGGGAGCTGTTTTTT
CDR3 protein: CASSEGDGLHTGELFF

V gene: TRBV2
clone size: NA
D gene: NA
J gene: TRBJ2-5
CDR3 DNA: TGTGCCAGCAAGGGGTACGAGGAGACCCAGTACTTC
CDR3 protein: CASKGYEETQYF

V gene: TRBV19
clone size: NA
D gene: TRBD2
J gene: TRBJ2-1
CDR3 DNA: TGTGCCAGTAGTATATTACTAGCGGGGACAGATGAGCAGTTCTTC
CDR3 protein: CASSILLAGTDEQFF

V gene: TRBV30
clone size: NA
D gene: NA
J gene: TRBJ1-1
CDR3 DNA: TGTGCCTGGACGATTGGCAGGGATGAAGCTTTCTTT
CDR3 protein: CAWTIGRDEAFF

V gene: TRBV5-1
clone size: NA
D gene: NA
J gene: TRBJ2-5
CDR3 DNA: TGCGCCAGCAGCTTGGACAGGGTAGGGCAAGAGACCCAGTACTTC
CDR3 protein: CASSLDRVGQETQYF

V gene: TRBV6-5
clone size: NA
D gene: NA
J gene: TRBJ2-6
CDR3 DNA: TGTGCCAGCAGTTACTCAGGGGGCTCTGGGGCCAACGTCCTGACTTTC
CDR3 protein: CASSYSGGSGANVLTF

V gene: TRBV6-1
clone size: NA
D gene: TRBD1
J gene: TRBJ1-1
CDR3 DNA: TGTGCCAGCAGTGACCTCGGGACAGGGGGCGCCCTCAAAGCTTTCTTT
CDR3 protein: CASSDLGTGGALKAFF

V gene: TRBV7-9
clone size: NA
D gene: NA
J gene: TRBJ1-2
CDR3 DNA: TGTGCCAGCAGCCTAATTCCGCTCTTCTATGGCTACACCTTC
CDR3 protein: CASSLIPLFYGYTF

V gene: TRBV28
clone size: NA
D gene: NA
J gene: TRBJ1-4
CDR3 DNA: TGTGCCAGCAGTTTGGGCGGGAAAGGAGAAAAACTGTTTTTT
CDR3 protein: CASSLGGKGEKLFF

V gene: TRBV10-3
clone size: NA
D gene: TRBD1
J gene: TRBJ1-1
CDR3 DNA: TGTGCCATCAGGGAAGGGACAGGGGGCCGGTCGAACACTGAAGCTTTCTTT
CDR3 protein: CAIREGTGGRSNTEAFF

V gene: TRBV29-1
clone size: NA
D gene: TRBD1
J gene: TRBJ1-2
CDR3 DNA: TGCAGCGTTCCCGGGACAGGGAACTATGGCTACACCTTC
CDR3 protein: CSVPGTGNYGYTF